This T cell receptor (beta chain) was sequenced in a study of blood T cell repertoires in COVID-19. Study-level background: Sites across the United States, Italy and Spain contributed samples from acute and convalescent COVID-19. PBMCs, B-cell-depleted T cells, or T cells were the source of the cDNA or gDNA that made up the material.

The ends lost 5 bases at V and 4 bases at J; junction bases unmatched: 5. CDR1 and CDR2 (germline): SGHRS, YFSETQ. The CDR3 loop spans 13 amino acids. The table came from immunoSEQ multiplex PCR; TCRdb's copy has only in-frame clones and leaves some out. The sample records about 170,000 clones, about 86% being singletons. This chain connects TRBV5-1 to TRBJ1-2; the match to TRBD1 covers 7 bases. The TCR sequence derives from a man aged 45-65 years with active or convalescent COVID-19. Sequenced: peripheral blood. The CDR3, as DNA: TGCGCCAGCAGACAGGGGACAGCCTATGGCTACACCTTC. Translating gives CASRQGTAYGYTF.